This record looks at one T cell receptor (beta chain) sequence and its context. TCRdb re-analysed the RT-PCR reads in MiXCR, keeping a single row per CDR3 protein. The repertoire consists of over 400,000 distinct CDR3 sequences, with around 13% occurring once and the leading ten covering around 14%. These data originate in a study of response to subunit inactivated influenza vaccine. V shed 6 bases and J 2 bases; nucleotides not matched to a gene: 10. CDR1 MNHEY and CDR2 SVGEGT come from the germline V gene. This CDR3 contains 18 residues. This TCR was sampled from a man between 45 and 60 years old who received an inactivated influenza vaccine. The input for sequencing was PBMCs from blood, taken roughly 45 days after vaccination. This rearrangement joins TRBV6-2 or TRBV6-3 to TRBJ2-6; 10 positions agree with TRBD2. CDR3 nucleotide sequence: TGTGCCAGCAGCCCCTTTCTAGCGGGAGTGACTGGGGCCAACGTCCTGACTTTC. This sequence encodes CASSPFLAGVTGANVLTF.